The 25 T cell receptor beta chains listed next were all sequenced from one sample in a study of T cell responses to AZD1222 COVID-19 vaccine. Repertoires were generated with immunoSEQ multiplex PCR, while TCRdb's copy carries only in-frame clones and drops some. Counted here are tens of thousands of clones, 70% to 90% occurring once; the ten biggest clones make up 5.5% to 8%. The sample was peripheral blood, taken on day 0 of AZD1222 vaccination. These receptors were taken from an adult in good health.

In DNA, the CDR3 is TGCGCCAGCAGCTTGGGAAGCGGTGAAAAACTGTTTTTT. Protein sequence: CASSLGSGEKLFF. V gene TRBV5-1 combines with J gene TRBJ1-4; D gene ambiguous. V lost 0 bases and J lost 7, with 7 bases in between. Germline-derived CDR1 and CDR2 are SGHRS and YFSETQ. CDR3 length: 13 amino acids.

The chain combines TRBV6-2 or TRBV6-3 with TRBJ1-5; D is perhaps TRBD1 (6 bases). Trimming took off 5 bases at V and 5 bases at J, with 10 bases between the two ends. The CDR3 runs to 13 residues. Germline loops: CDR1 MNHEY, CDR2 SVGEGT. Here the CDR3 reads CASSLGGHQPQHF. The CDR3 nucleotides read TGTGCCAGCAGTCTAGGGGGACATCAGCCCCAGCATTTT.

As regards this clone: One end of the junction varies from germline; a read error may be responsible. The rearrangement links TRBV24-1 to TRBJ2-1; D remains unclear. Germline assignment: CDR1 KGHDR and CDR2 SFDVKD. The CDR3 spans 14 residues. CDR3 sequence reads: CATSALDSSNEQFF. CDR3 in DNA: TGTGCCACCAGTGCCCTAGACTCCTCCAATGAGCAGTTCTTC.

The rearrangement joins TRBV7-2 to TRBJ1-2, with D tentatively TRBD1 (5 bases). V was trimmed by 6 bases and J by 1 base, leaving 15 bases between them. The length of the CDR3 is 15 residues. Germline values: CDR1 SGHTA, CDR2 FQGNSA. The CDR3 sequence: CASRLLDSFNYGYTF. The CDR3 coding sequence is TGTGCCAGCAGACTCCTCGACAGTTTTAACTATGGCTACACCTTC. Drawing the rest from reference TRBV7-2 and TRBJ1-2, the complete variable domain is GAGVSQSPSNKVTEKGKDVELRCDPISGHTALYWYRQSLGQGLEFLIYFQGNSAPDKSGLPSDRFSAERTGGSVSTLTIQRTQQEDSAVYLCASRLLDSFNYGYTFGSGTRLTVV.

This chain links TRBV29-1 with TRBJ1-1; D gene ambiguous. Germline V gene lookup returns CDR1 SQVTM and CDR2 ANQGSEA. V was shortened by 5 bases and J by 0 bases, with 7 bases between the two germline ends. The CDR3 consists of 12 residues. The CDR3 loop reads CSVHHMNTEAFF. Here the CDR3 DNA reads TGCAGCGTTCATCACATGAACACTGAAGCTTTCTTT.

The chain couples TRBV4-1 to TRBJ2-7; tentatively, D is TRBD2 (5 bases). This CDR3 comprises 14 residues. Trimming cost V 0 bases and J 2 bases, with 8 bases left between them. Germline loops: CDR1 MGHRA, CDR2 YSYEKL. The CDR3, as DNA: TGCGCCAGCAGCCAAGATCTCGGGGCCTACGAGCAGTACTTC. This encodes CASSQDLGAYEQYF.

This chain connects TRBV27 to TRBJ1-1; D might be TRBD1 (6 bases). Trimming removed 5 bases from V and 4 bases from J, with 14 bases in between. The germline V gene encodes CDR1 MNHEY and CDR2 SMNVEV (reference sequence). The CDR3 is 14 amino acids. CDR3 sequence reads: CASSALRGGTEAFF. The CDR3 DNA is TGTGCCAGCAGTGCCCTGAGGGGGGGCACTGAAGCTTTCTTT.

The V call is TRBV6-4, the J call TRBJ2-1; TRBD2 agrees at 9 bases. In germline, CDR1 is MRHNA, CDR2 SNTAGT. The CDR3 is 14 residues long. After removal of 10 bases from V and 4 bases from J, the junction contained 8 bases not matched to a gene. In nucleotides, the CDR3 is TGTGCCACCCGGGTCAGCGGGGGGTACAATGAGCAGTTCTTC. Its protein product is CATRVSGGYNEQFF.

The rearrangement joins TRBV4-1 to TRBJ2-3, with D perhaps TRBD2 (5 bases). This CDR3 is built from 15 residues. V lost 1 base and J 6 bases, leaving 14 bases between the germline ends. Germline values: CDR1 MGHRA, CDR2 YSYEKL. CDR3 protein: CASSQGPGKSDTQYF. CDR3 coding DNA: TGCGCCAGCAGCCAAGGACCCGGGAAGTCCGATACGCAGTATTTT.

V and J are TRBV7-9 and TRBJ2-1; no clear D gene. Per the germline V gene, CDR1 is SEHNR and CDR2 is FQNEAQ (reference sequence). The CDR3 contains 15 residues. V was trimmed by 5 bases and J by 10 bases, leaving 21 bases between them. As DNA, the CDR3 is TGTGCCAGCAGCCCCCCTGGAAGGGTGGCTCGGGAGCAGTTCTTC. Protein: CASSPPGRVAREQFF.

This chain connects TRBV7-8 to TRBJ2-7; perhaps TRBD1 as D (6 bases). In germline, CDR1 is SGHVS, CDR2 FQNEAQ. The CDR3 has 16 residues. V lost 7 bases and J lost 0, with 19 bases in between. CDR3 region: CASTKISGQYSYEQYF. The CDR3 DNA reads TGTGCCAGCACCAAAATCTCGGGACAATACTCCTACGAGCAGTACTTC.

The V call is TRBV6-1, the J call TRBJ1-2; D gene ambiguous. This CDR3 region has 17 residues. The V end lost 1 base, the J end lost 5 bases, and 20 bases lay between the germline ends. Germline lookup yields CDR1 MNHNS and CDR2 SASEGT. The CDR3 protein is CASSEGPLMGRHYGYTF. DNA of the CDR3: TGTGCCAGCAGTGAAGGTCCCTTAATGGGCAGACATTATGGCTACACCTTC.

The rearrangement uses TRBV6-5 and TRBJ2-3, with 12 positions matching TRBD2. The CDR3 runs to 15 residues. CDR1 MNHEY and CDR2 SVGAGI come from the germline V gene. V lost 5 bases, J lost 4 bases, and 4 bases stayed unmatched. The CDR3 reads CASSPLAGGPDTQYF. CDR3 coding DNA: TGTGCCAGCAGTCCACTAGCGGGGGGCCCAGATACGCAGTATTTT.

This chain connects TRBV27 to TRBJ2-3; weak D call: TRBD2 (6 bases). Trimming stripped 5 bases from V and 2 bases from J, with 14 bases between. From germline, CDR1 is MNHEY and CDR2 SMNVEV (reference sequence). The CDR3 has 15 residues. The CDR3 here is CASSPGTAYTDTQYF. DNA for the CDR3: TGTGCCAGCAGTCCCGGGACTGCCTACACAGATACGCAGTATTTT.

This chain links TRBV4-1 with TRBJ2-5, with 7 positions matching TRBD1. CDR3 length: 15 amino acids. Germline CDR1 is MGHRA and CDR2 is YSYEKL. With V trimmed by 0 bases and J by 3 bases, 4 bases remained unmatched. DNA for the CDR3: TGCGCCAGCAGCCAAGACGGGACAGCTGAAGAGACCCAGTACTTC. This gives the protein CASSQDGTAEETQYF.

The V and J genes are TRBV27 and TRBJ2-6; D not certain. Germline V gene data show CDR1 as MNHEY and CDR2 as SMNVEV (reference sequence). The CDR3 runs 15 residues. V was clipped by 8 bases and J by 2 bases, with 13 bases between them. For the CDR3, the DNA is TGTGCCAGCGGTCGGGCTTTCGCTGGGGCCAACGTCCTGACTTTC. It translates to CASGRAFAGANVLTF.

The V call is TRBV6-1, the J call TRBJ1-2, with 8 bases aligning to TRBD1. Unmatched junction bases numbered 8, after V lost 5 bases and J lost 6 bases. Germline V gene data show CDR1 as MNHNS and CDR2 as SASEGT. CDR3 length: 14 amino acids. DNA for the CDR3: TGTGCCAGCAGTACTGCCACAGGGGGAAATGGCTACACCTTC. Protein product: CASSTATGGNGYTF.

This clone was recorded once. The rearrangement joins TRBV19 to TRBJ1-2; 7 bases line up with TRBD1. Unmatched junction bases numbered 15, after V lost 7 bases and J lost 7 bases. CDR1 and CDR2 (germline): LNHDA, SQIVND (reference sequence). The CDR3 is made up of 15 amino acids. DNA for the CDR3: TGTGCCAGTAATCAATACGGACAGGCCGGGGGTGGCTACACCTTC. This gives the protein CASNQYGQAGGGYTF.

The CDR3 is CASSLGWLAGREQYF. The CDR3 DNA reads TGCGCCAGCAGCTTGGGCTGGCTAGCGGGGAGGGAGCAGTACTTC. J is TRBJ2-7 and V is TRBV5-1; 9 bases are a match to TRBD2. This CDR3 is built from 15 residues. V trimming: 0 bases; J trimming: 7 bases; junction bases outside the gene matches: 8. Per the germline V gene, CDR1 is SGHRS and CDR2 is YFSETQ.

V gene TRBV30 combines with J gene TRBJ1-3, with 10 bases identical to TRBD1. This CDR3 has 21 amino acids. Per germline, CDR1 GTSNPN and CDR2 SVGIG (reference sequence). The junction had 24 bases not matched to a gene; V was cut back by 0 bases and J by 7 bases. CDR3 loop: CAWSVLPAWPGTGERRNTIYF. CDR3 nucleotide sequence: TGTGCCTGGAGTGTACTTCCAGCATGGCCCGGGACAGGGGAGCGTAGGAACACCATATATTTT.

The gene calls are TRBV28 and TRBJ1-3; unclear D gene. The CDR3 totals 13 residues. The germline V and J ends were trimmed by 10 bases and 9 bases, with 19 bases remaining between them. Germline CDR1 reads MDHEN; CDR2 reads SYDVKM. The CDR3 reads CATIGQPRVTIYF. CDR3 in DNA: TGTGCCACCATAGGGCAGCCGAGGGTCACCATATATTTT.

The chain joins TRBV28 to TRBJ1-2; tentatively, D is TRBD1 (5 bases). V lost 5 bases, J lost 7 bases, and 23 bases lay in between. CDR3 length equals 16 residues. CDR1 MDHEN and CDR2 SYDVKM come from the germline V gene. The CDR3, as DNA: TGTGCCAGCAGTACCCTCGGGGTGCCCGGGGCAGGTGGCTACACCTTC. Residues: CASSTLGVPGAGGYTF.

The chain uses TRBV2 and TRBJ1-1, with D possibly being TRBD1 (6 bases). The CDR3 runs 12 residues. The V and J ends lost 0 bases and 9 bases respectively, with 8 bases between them. Germline V CDR1 and CDR2: SNHLY, FYNNEI. CDR3 in amino acids: CASSEAGQKAFF. CDR3 coding DNA: TGTGCCAGCAGTGAAGCCGGACAGAAAGCTTTCTTT.

This clone was detected only once. V is TRBV5-4 and J is TRBJ2-3; the D gene is possibly TRBD1 (7 bases). The V end was cut by 3 bases, the J end by 5 bases, with 22 bases between. The germline CDR1 and CDR2 sequences are SGHNT and YYREEE (reference sequence). The length of the CDR3 is 17 residues. CDR3 protein: CASSSVYGGPGGDTQYF. CDR3 DNA sequence: TGTGCCAGCAGCTCGGTATACGGGGGCCCAGGGGGAGATACGCAGTATTTT.

The chain employs TRBV10-3 and TRBJ2-7; D may be TRBD2 (6 bases). V lost 3 bases, J lost 2 bases, and 17 bases lay in between. Germline CDR1 ENHRY, CDR2 SYGVKD. The CDR3 covers 16 residues. CDR3 sequence (DNA): TGTGCCATCAGTGACTTCTTGGCGGGAAAGGCCTACGAGCAGTACTTC. It specifies CAISDFLAGKAYEQYF.